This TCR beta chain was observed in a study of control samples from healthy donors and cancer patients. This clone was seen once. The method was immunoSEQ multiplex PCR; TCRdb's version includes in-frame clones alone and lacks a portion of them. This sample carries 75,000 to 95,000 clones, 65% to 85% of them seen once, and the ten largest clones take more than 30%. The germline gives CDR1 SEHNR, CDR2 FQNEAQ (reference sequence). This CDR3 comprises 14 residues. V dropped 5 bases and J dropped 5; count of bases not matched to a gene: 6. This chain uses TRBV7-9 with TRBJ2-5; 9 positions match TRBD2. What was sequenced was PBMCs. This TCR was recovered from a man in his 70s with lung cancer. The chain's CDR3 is CASSRGGAWETQYF. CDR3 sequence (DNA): TGTGCCAGCAGCCGCGGGGGGGCTTGGGAGACCCAGTACTTC.